The 20 T cell receptor beta chains listed next were all sequenced from one sample in a study of Tregs in tolerant kidney transplant recipients. Produced via immunoSEQ multiplex PCR; TCRdb's table is partial and in-frame only. Its table records 50,000 to 65,000 clones. The specimen comprised CD4+ T cells from blood, sampled before the transplant. Source of these receptors: a human donor who received a combined kidney and bone marrow transplant.

Details on this clone: The read ends 3 residues shy of where the CDR3 ends; the end is completed using the germline J gene. The chain recombines TRBV30 with TRBJ1-5; D possibly corresponds to TRBD1 (5 bases). V gave up 2 bases and J gave up 2 bases, with 10 bases separating them. Germline CDR1 is GTSNPN and CDR2 is SVGIG (reference sequence). The CDR3 runs to 14 residues. This CDR3 reads CAWSSTGGNQPQHF. The covered CDR3 bases are TGTGCCTGGAGTTCTACAGGTGGCAATCAGCCC.

As to this clone: The read ends 3 residues shy of where the CDR3 ends; the end is completed using the germline J gene. This chain connects TRBV2 to TRBJ1-2; 10 bases are shared with TRBD1. V was pared by 8 bases and J by 3 bases, with 6 bases of the junction left unmatched. Germline V gene lookup returns CDR1 SNHLY and CDR2 FYNNEI. CDR3 size: 14 residues. CDR3 bases read: TGTGCCAGCCACGGACAGGGGGACCACTATGGC. Translated: CASHGQGDHYG. The whole CDR3 protein reads CASHGQGDHYGYTF.

About this clone: The read terminates 3 residues ahead of where the CDR3 ends, so the germline J gene completes it. The chain is built from TRBV2 and TRBJ1-1, with TRBD1 as a possible D gene (5 bases). Germline V CDR1 and CDR2: SNHLY, FYNNEI. V was trimmed by 7 bases and J by 5 bases, leaving 14 bases between them. The CDR3 consists of 13 residues. CDR3 bases read: TGTGCCAGCACCCCCGGCGGGGGAACTGAA. Translating gives CASTPGGGTE. The CDR3 in its entirety is CASTPGGGTEAFF.

Details on this clone: The read is 3 residues too short to cover the CDR3 end, so that end is filled in from the germline J gene. The chain recombines TRBV19 with TRBJ1-2; no definite D call. The CDR3 is made up of 13 amino acids. Trimming removed 0 bases at V and 7 bases at J, with 9 bases between. From germline, CDR1 is LNHDA and CDR2 SQIVND (reference sequence). Partial CDR3 DNA: TGTGCCAGTAGTATAGATTCGAGGGTTGGC. Translation gives CASSIDSRVG. The whole CDR3 reads CASSIDSRVGYTF.

To note about this clone: The read halts 3 residues ahead of the CDR3 end, with the missing end drawn from the germline J gene. V usage is TRBV6-2 or TRBV6-3 and J usage is TRBJ2-3, with TRBD2 matching over 9 bases. The CDR3 covers 16 residues. The V gene's germline CDR1 is MNHEY and CDR2 SVGEGT. Trimming cost V 4 bases and J 2 bases; bases outside gene matches: 7. CDR3 loop: CASSSAASGVTDTQYF. The CDR3 bases that were read are TGTGCCAGCAGTTCCGCAGCTAGCGGGGTCACAGATACG.

A note on this clone: The CDR3 goes on 3 residues after the read ends, and that part is filled in from the germline J gene. The chain has TRBV2 and TRBJ2-6; the D is unclear. Germline CDR1 is SNHLY and CDR2 is FYNNEI. V shed 6 bases and J shed 0 bases, with 6 bases lying between them. The CDR3 spans 14 residues. CDR3 DNA, as far as it was read: TGTGCCAGCAGGGTCAGCTCTGGGGCCAACGTC. It encodes CASRVSSGANV. The full CDR3 reads CASRVSSGANVLTF. Looking up the rest from reference TRBV2 and TRBJ2-6 gives the full variable domain: EPEVTQTPSHQVTQMGQEVILRCVPISNHLYFYWYRQILGQKVEFLVSFYNNEISEKSEIFDDQFSVERPDGSNFTLKIRSTKLEDSAMYFCASRVSSGANVLTFGAGSRLTVL.

The CDR3 is CSARRWQGDGYTF. Incomplete CDR3 DNA: TGCAGTGCTAGAAGGTGGCAGGGGGACGGC. J is TRBJ1-2 and V is TRBV20-1; 7 bases are shared with TRBD1. The DNA ends 3 residues before the CDR3 does, and the rest of the CDR3 is filled in from the germline J gene. Germline CDR1 and CDR2: DFQATT and SNEGSKA (reference sequence). The CDR3 runs to 13 residues.

CDR3 sequence: CASSRRGQGASDSPLHF. The CDR3 DNA, read in part, is TGTGCCAGTAGTAGGAGAGGACAGGGGGCCTCGGATTCACCC. The chain couples TRBV19 to TRBJ1-6; 11 positions match TRBD1. The observed sequence ends 3 residues before the CDR3 terminus, with the missing tail filled in from the germline J gene. There are 17 residues in the CDR3. With 4 bases clipped from V and 8 bases from J, the junction kept 10 bases outside the gene matches. CDR1 is LNHDA and CDR2 is SQIVND in the germline V gene (reference sequence).

Turning to this clone: The sequence runs out 3 residues before the end of the CDR3; the remainder is reconstructed from the germline J gene. The chain combines TRBV7-2 with TRBJ2-1, with D unclear. Trimming took 1 base from V and 9 from J, leaving 13 bases between them. This CDR3 comprises 14 residues. Germline-derived CDR1 and CDR2 are SGHTA and FQGNSA. CDR3 DNA (partial): TGTGCCAGCAGCTTAGAGGATAGCTTGGCTGAG. It encodes CASSLEDSLAE. From start to end, the CDR3 is CASSLEDSLAEQFF. Full variable domain (missing parts from reference TRBV7-2 and TRBJ2-1): GAGVSQSPSNKVTEKGKDVELRCDPISGHTALYWYRQSLGQGLEFLIYFQGNSAPDKSGLPSDRFSAERTGGSVSTLTIQRTQQEDSAVYLCASSLEDSLAEQFFGPGTRLTVL.

With regard to this clone: With the read ending 3 residues before the CDR3 end, the germline J gene is used to fill in that end. The chain has TRBV18 and TRBJ1-4, with 7 bases lining up with TRBD1. V trimming: 5 bases; J trimming: 8 bases; junction bases outside the gene matches: 5. Per germline, CDR1 KGHSH and CDR2 LQKENI. This CDR3 spans 13 amino acids. Partial CDR3 DNA: TGTGCCAGCTCAGAGGACAGGCTCGAAAAA. Encoded protein: CASSEDRLEK. In full, the CDR3 is CASSEDRLEKLFF.

As to this clone: With the read ending 3 residues before the CDR3 end, the germline J gene is used to fill in that end. The chain is built from TRBV18 and TRBJ1-3, with a possible D match to TRBD1 (6 bases). Germline V gene lookup returns CDR1 KGHSH and CDR2 LQKENI. V was cut by 6 bases and J by 6 bases, with 12 bases left in between. The CDR3 totals 13 residues. Incomplete CDR3 DNA: TGTGCCAGCTCCCCCGGACAGAAAAACACC. Translated, it gives CASSPGQKNT. The full CDR3 protein is CASSPGQKNTIYF.

About this clone: From the germline J gene comes the end of the CDR3, since the read stops 3 residues before it. This chain connects TRBV19 to TRBJ1-5; weak D call: TRBD1 (5 bases). The CDR3 is 14 residues long. Germline assignment: CDR1 LNHDA and CDR2 SQIVND (reference sequence). V lost 4 bases and J 0 bases, leaving 7 bases between the germline ends. The CDR3 DNA, read in part, is TGTGCCAGTAGTACAGGGAATAGCAATCAGCCC. Its translation is CASSTGNSNQP. The whole CDR3 protein is CASSTGNSNQPQHF.

About this clone itself: The CDR3 is cut off 3 residues early in the read; its end comes from the germline J gene. J is TRBJ1-3 and V is TRBV29-1; no firm D call. V was pared by 6 bases and J by 5 bases, with 8 bases between. The CDR3 runs 11 residues. Per the germline V gene, CDR1 is SQVTM and CDR2 is ANQGSEA. The CDR3: CSVGLRNTIYF. CDR3 bases read: TGCAGCGTGGGCCTTAGAAACACC.

Concerning this clone itself: The CDR3 is cut off 3 residues early in the read; its end comes from the germline J gene. The chain links TRBV7-8 to TRBJ2-7, with D perhaps TRBD1 (5 bases). The V gene's germline CDR1 is SGHVS and CDR2 FQNEAQ. The CDR3 extends over 12 amino acids. Trimming took 5 bases from V and 5 from J, leaving 10 bases between them. The sequenced CDR3 bases are TGTGCCAGCAGCCACACAGGACACGAG. Translation gives CASSHTGHE. The complete CDR3 protein is CASSHTGHEQYF. Full variable domain (rest looked up from reference TRBV7-8 and TRBJ2-7): GAGVSQSPRYKVAKRGQDVALRCDPISGHVSLFWYQQALGQGPEFLTYFQNEAQLDKSGLPSDRFFAERPEGSVSTLKIQRTQQEDSAVYLCASSHTGHEQYFGPGTRLTVT.

Note on this clone: The read is 3 residues too short to cover the CDR3 end, so that end is filled in from the germline J gene. This chain connects TRBV29-1 to TRBJ1-1, with 8 bases identical to TRBD1. The V gene end was trimmed by 3 bases and the J gene end by 1 base; junction bases not matched to a gene: 4. This CDR3 contains 14 residues. Germline loops: CDR1 SQVTM, CDR2 ANQGSEA. The sequenced CDR3 bases are TGCAGCGTTGACGACAGGGGATCGAACACTGAA. Translated, it gives CSVDDRGSNTE. The complete CDR3 reads CSVDDRGSNTEAFF.

As for this clone: The CDR3 extends 3 residues past the end of the read, so its final part is completed from the germline J gene. This chain connects TRBV19 to TRBJ1-2; weak D call: TRBD1 (6 bases). V dropped 5 bases and J dropped 3 bases, with 13 bases sitting between them. This CDR3 is 14 amino acids long. Looked up from germline, CDR1 is LNHDA and CDR2 is SQIVND (reference sequence). The sequenced part of the CDR3 DNA is TGTGCCAGTAGTTCCCGGGACACTCACTATGGC. As protein: CASSSRDTHYG. The complete CDR3 reads CASSSRDTHYGYTF.

Turning to this clone: The read ends 3 residues early relative to the CDR3; the germline J gene fills the gap. V gene TRBV6-2 or TRBV6-3 combines with J gene TRBJ2-2; D is possibly TRBD1 (7 bases). V was trimmed by 8 bases and J by 5 bases, leaving 15 bases between them. This CDR3 is built from 14 residues. CDR1 and CDR2 from the germline V gene are MNHEY and SVGEGT. The CDR3 sequence is CASDPPGGTGELFF. The sequenced part of the CDR3 DNA is TGTGCCAGCGACCCCCCAGGGGGGACCGGGGAG.

Details on this clone: Read coverage stops 3 residues before the CDR3 terminus; the germline J gene supplies the remainder. The rearrangement uses TRBV19 and TRBJ1-1; D remains unclear. The CDR3 sequence is 15 residues long. Per the germline V gene, CDR1 is LNHDA and CDR2 is SQIVND (reference sequence). V lost 0 bases and J 6 bases, leaving 14 bases between the germline ends. Here the CDR3 reads CASSIDGQLLAEAFF. CDR3 bases read: TGTGCCAGTAGTATAGATGGGCAGCTACTCGCTGAA.

Comment on this clone: With the read ending 3 residues before the CDR3 end, the germline J gene is used to fill in that end. The chain uses TRBV2 and TRBJ2-1; 7 bases fit TRBD1. Germline CDR1 reads SNHLY; CDR2 reads FYNNEI. Trimming took 10 bases from V and 8 from J; bases not matched to a gene: 14. The CDR3 runs to 14 residues. The CDR3: CATQPTIGGHEQFF. Incomplete CDR3 DNA: TGTGCCACTCAGCCCACGATAGGGGGCCATGAG.

A note on this clone: The DNA ends 3 residues before the CDR3 does, and the rest of the CDR3 is filled in from the germline J gene. The J gene is TRBJ2-2, the V gene TRBV7-2, with D perhaps matching TRBD2 (6 bases). CDR1 SGHTA and CDR2 FQGNSA come from the germline V gene. CDR3 length: 14 residues. V dropped 6 bases and J dropped 5 bases, with 13 bases sitting between them. Incomplete CDR3 DNA: TGTGCCAGCAGGAGAGGAGGGGAAACCGGGGAG. Encoded protein: CASRRGGETGE. The entire CDR3 sequence reads CASRRGGETGELFF.